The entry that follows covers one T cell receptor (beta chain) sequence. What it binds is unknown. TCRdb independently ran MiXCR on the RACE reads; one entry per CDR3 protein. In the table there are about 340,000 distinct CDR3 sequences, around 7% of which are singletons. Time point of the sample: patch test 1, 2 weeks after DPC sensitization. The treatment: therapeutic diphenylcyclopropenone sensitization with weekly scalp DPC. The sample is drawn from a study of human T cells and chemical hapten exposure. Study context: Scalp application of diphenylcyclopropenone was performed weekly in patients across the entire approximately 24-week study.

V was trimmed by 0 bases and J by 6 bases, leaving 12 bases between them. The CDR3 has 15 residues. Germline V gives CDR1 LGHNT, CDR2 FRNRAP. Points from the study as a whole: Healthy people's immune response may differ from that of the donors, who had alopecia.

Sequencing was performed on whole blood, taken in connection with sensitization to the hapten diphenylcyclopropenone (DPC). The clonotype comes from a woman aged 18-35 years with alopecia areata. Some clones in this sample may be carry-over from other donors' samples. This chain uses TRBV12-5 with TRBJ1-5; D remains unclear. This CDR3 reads CASGLVARRGQPQHF. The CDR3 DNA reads TGTGCTAGTGGTTTGGTAGCGAGACGGGGTCAGCCCCAGCATTTT.